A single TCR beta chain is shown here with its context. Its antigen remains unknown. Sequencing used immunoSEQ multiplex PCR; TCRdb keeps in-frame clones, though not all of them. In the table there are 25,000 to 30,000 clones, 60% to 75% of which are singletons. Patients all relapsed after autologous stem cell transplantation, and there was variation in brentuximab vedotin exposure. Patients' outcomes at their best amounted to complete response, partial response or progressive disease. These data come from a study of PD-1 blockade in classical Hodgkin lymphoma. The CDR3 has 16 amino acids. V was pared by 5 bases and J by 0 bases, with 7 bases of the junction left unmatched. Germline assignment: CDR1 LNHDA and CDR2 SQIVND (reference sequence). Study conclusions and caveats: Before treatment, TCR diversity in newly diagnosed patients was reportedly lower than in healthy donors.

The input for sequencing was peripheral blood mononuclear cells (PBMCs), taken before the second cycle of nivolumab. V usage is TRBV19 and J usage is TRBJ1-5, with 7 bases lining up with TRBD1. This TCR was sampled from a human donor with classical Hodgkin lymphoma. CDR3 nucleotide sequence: TGTGCCAGTAGTGTCACAGGGGACCCTAGCAATCAGCCCCAGCATTTT. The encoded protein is CASSVTGDPSNQPQHF.